This T cell receptor (beta chain) was identified in a study of T-cell memory formation after mild COVID-19. Notes on the study in general: Chiefly within CM and EM were the contracting CD4+ clones; CD8+ ones were within EMRA.

The CDR3 contains 16 residues. J was trimmed by 3 bases and V by 3 bases; bases with no gene match: 8. From germline, CDR1 is SEHNR and CDR2 FQNEAQ (reference sequence). This clonotype was seen more than once but under ten times. Its specificity is unknown. 5'RACE, which relied on constant-segment primers, yielded TCR alpha and TCR beta cDNA libraries carrying sample barcodes and UMIs. In TCRdb, the 5' RACE reads were re-called with MiXCR into one record per CDR3 protein. This table holds over 400,000 distinct CDR3 sequences, about 22% found once. V and J are TRBV7-9 and TRBJ2-3; 8 positions match TRBD1. The TCR was taken from an adult woman who had mild COVID-19 (a few samples of this study predate the infection). Cell type and time point are not known. Source material: PBMCs or a T cell subset sorted from them (not recorded which). The CDR3 DNA is TGTGCCAGCAGCTTTGGGCTGACAGGGGAAACAGATACGCAGTATTTT. It is translated as CASSFGLTGETDTQYF.